This TCR beta chain is drawn from a study of blood T cell repertoires in COVID-19. Study as a whole: COVID-19 samples from acute and convalescent phases originated in the United States, Italy and Spain. PBMCs, B-cell-depleted T cells, or T cells were the source of the cDNA or gDNA that made up the material.

One Seattle source followed patients from active infection through their disease course. This CDR3 is built from 13 residues. The V segment lost 5 bases and the J segment 7 bases; nucleotides outside the gene matches: 4. Per the germline V gene, CDR1 is SGHNT and CDR2 is YYREEE (reference sequence). In the source study's methods: Nucleated cell counts were estimated from reference gene primer amplification. Generated by immunoSEQ multiplex PCR, the TCRdb table keeps only in-frame clones and is missing some. V and J calls and clone size are copied from that table; D and trimming were computed from the DNA. The sample lists some 170,000 clones, 80% to 90% seen once, with 11% in the top ten. This clone was seen once.

The clonotype comes from a woman aged 40 to 55 with COVID-19, enrolled during active disease. The chain employs TRBV5-4 and TRBJ1-4, with 8 bases that match TRBD1. Input material: peripheral blood. The CDR3 DNA is TGTGCCAGCAGACCGGGGACAGGTGAAAAACTGTTTTTT. Protein product: CASRPGTGEKLFF.